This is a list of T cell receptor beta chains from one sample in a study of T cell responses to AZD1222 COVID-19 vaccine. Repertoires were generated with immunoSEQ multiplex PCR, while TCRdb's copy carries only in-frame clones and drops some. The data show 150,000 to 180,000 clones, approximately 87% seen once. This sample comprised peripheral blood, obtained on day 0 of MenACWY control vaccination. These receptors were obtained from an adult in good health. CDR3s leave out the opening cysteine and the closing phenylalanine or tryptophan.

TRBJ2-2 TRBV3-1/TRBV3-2 ASSQTSRGVPKILNTGELF
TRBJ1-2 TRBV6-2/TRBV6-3 ASSYWFGYT
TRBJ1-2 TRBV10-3 AITGRGNYGYT
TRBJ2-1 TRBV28 ASSLFGSRVEF
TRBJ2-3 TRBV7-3 ASSQRDGGTDTQY
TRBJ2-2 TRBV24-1 ATSDLPGRANTGELF
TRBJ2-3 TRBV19 ASSIRDQIHTQY
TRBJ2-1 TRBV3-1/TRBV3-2 ASSQEVGRSSYNEQF
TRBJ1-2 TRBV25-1 ASSSLRDGYT
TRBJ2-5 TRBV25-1 ASSIVAGGLGETQY
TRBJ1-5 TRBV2 ASSLDSSVEPQH
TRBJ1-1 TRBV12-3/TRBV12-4 ASSRDLGIAF
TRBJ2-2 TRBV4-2 ASSQDAGSGELF
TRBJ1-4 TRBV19 ATRDRGVPNEKLF
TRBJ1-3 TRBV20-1 SAPTGNTIY
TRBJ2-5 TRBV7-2 ASSLGRAAETQY
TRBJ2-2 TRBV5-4 ASSFAVSGERAGELF
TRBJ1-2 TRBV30 AWSQGGAKGYT
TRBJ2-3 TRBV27 ASSLSRGTSGRPDTQY
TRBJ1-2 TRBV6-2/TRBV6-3 ASSPDMGYGYT
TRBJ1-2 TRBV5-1 ASSLVSPEEGYT
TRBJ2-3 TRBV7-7 ASSLGGLHTDTQY
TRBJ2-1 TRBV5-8 ASSLDIGGTGAQF